This TCR beta chain was captured in a study of blood T cell repertoires in COVID-19. This clone was counted a single time. Here immunoSEQ multiplex PCR was the method, and the copy in TCRdb shows in-frame clones only, minus some. The table has a few hundred thousand clones, about 85% seen once; the top ten hold about 6.2%. Specimen: PBMCs or T cells enriched from blood (not recorded which). This receptor was taken from a woman between 45 and 60 years old who had been exposed to COVID-19.

The CDR3 nucleotides read TGTGCCAGCAGTGAAGCGTCAGGCCTGGATGGTAATCAGCCCCAGCATTTT. Its translation: CASSEASGLDGNQPQHF. The J gene is TRBJ1-5, the V gene TRBV2, with D uncertain. This CDR3 region has 17 residues. In germline, CDR1 is SNHLY, CDR2 FYNNEI. Between the trimmed V and J ends, which lost 0 bases and 4 bases, there was a span of 16 bases.